This T cell receptor (beta chain) was recovered during a study of blood T cell repertoires in COVID-19. Across the whole study: Sample material is recorded as cDNA or gDNA derived from T cells, B-cell-depleted T cells, or PBMCs.

Original processing notes: Amplification from reference gene primers served as the basis for estimated nucleated cell counts. Sequenced by immunoSEQ multiplex PCR; TCRdb stores in-frame clones only, minus some. The DNA was the basis for D and trimming; V, J and clone size are from that table. The table has tens of thousands of clones, roughly 87% seen once. Material for sequencing was peripheral blood. The receptor was isolated from a human donor in a cohort sampled during active COVID-19.

CDR3 residues: CASSLGGERGYTF. The CDR3 nucleotides are TGTGCCAGCAGCTTAGGGGGGGAAAGAGGCTACACCTTC. The chain carries TRBV7-8 and TRBJ1-2; D is perhaps TRBD1 (5 bases). V lost 1 base and J 8 bases, leaving 11 bases between the germline ends. The CDR3 is 13 amino acids. The V gene's germline CDR1 is SGHVS and CDR2 FQNEAQ.